This TCR beta chain was recorded in a study of T cell repertoires in urothelial bladder cancer (dated by TCRdb to between 2018 and 2020). In the study overall: Of the roughly 12 resected lesions, three were clinically staged as cT0, three as cTa, three as cT1 and three as cT2 or greater. The study compared clonality of the TCR repertoire in bladder tumors against clonality in benign bladder inflammation. About eleven patients with bladder lesions undergoing transurethral resection were identified prospectively. Twelve resected bladder lesions were studied, comprising urothelial carcinoma (UC+) and benign (UC-) specimens.

Note on this clone: It has no known antigen specificity. Base qualities are not recorded, but no much larger clone differs from it by a single base.

Between the V and J ends, shortened by 4 bases and 6 bases respectively, the junction contains 13 bases. Inclusive of the bounding cysteine and phenylalanine, the CDR3 is 14 residues long. The entry retains the CDR3 DNA only, 42 bases that are in frame from base 1. From the germline V gene (reference sequence), CDR1 is SEHNR and CDR2 is FQNEAQ. The immunoSEQ assay was used to sequence the CDR3 region of the TCR beta chain. The published analysis was carried out like this. For each specimen, the T-cell fraction, clonal dominance, and maximum TCR clone frequency were calculated. Here the immuneACCESS table is served through TCRdb, limited to in-frame sequences with V and J called. Missing clones are a known gap in these copies; in checked studies unresolved V genes cover under half, and the rest lacks a known reason. The DNA gave D and trimming, while V, J and clone size come from that table. This sample lists 9,500 to 13,000 clones; around 65% were detected once. Around 7% of the sample rests with the top ten.

Overall study results and their limits: A single T-cell clone reached up to about 15% of infiltrating lymphocytes in carcinoma specimens, compared with 1.5% to 2% in benign specimens. Urothelial carcinoma specimens contained fewer T cells than benign specimens, with a median of approximately 5,100 versus 26,000. A median tumor infiltrating lymphocyte percentage of around 2% was observed in carcinoma specimens, compared with 10% to 15% in benign specimens.

Benign (UC-) specimens were resected bladder lesions without urothelial carcinoma. At transurethral resection, specimens of the bladder lesions were collected and then stored at -80C. DNA was isolated from the bladder specimens obtained at transurethral resection. This TCR was recovered from a human donor with a benign inflammatory bladder lesion. The sequenced sample consisted of tumor-infiltrating cells from bladder cancer. This receptor chain uses TRBV7-9 and TRBJ2-1; matching of 5 bases hints at TRBD1 as the D gene. This receptor carries the CDR3 CASSSRSGPNEQFF. In nucleotide form, the sequence is TGTGCCAGCAGCTCAAGATCAGGGCCCAATGAGCAGTTCTTC. The full variable domain, with segments outside the CDR3 supplied by the reference TRBV7-9 and TRBJ2-1 proteins, appears as DTGVSQNPRHKITKRGQNVTFRCDPISEHNRLYWYRQTLGQGPEFLTYFQNEAQLEKSRLLSDRFSAERPKGSFSTLEIQRTEQGDSAMYLCASSSRSGPNEQFFGPGTRLTVL.